The source of this T cell receptor beta chain is a study of molecular identifiers for immune sequencing clone quantification. In germline, CDR1 is MNHEY, CDR2 SVGEGT. V gave up 7 bases and J gave up 3 bases, with 15 bases separating them. The CDR3 loop spans 14 amino acids. This clonotype has at least ten counts. With listed TCR primers and previously described methods, bulk TCR libraries were prepared. TCRdb processed the PCR reads anew with MiXCR; each CDR3 protein has one entry. The sample holds over 550,000 distinct CDR3 sequences, around 25% seen once. The receptor was derived from a human donor in good health. Some libraries in this study had Jurkat cell RNA spiked in. Sequenced input: naive CD8+ T cells from blood, with Jurkat cell RNA spiked in. Indicated subset: FACS-sorted CD8+CD4-CCR7+CD45RA+ naive T cells. This chain connects TRBV6-2 or TRBV6-3 to TRBJ1-1, with a possible D match to TRBD1 (5 bases). The CDR3: CASKGMTDYTEAFF. The DNA of the CDR3 is TGTGCCAGCAAGGGTATGACAGATTACACTGAAGCTTTCTTT.